This T cell receptor (beta chain) was sequenced in a study of response to subunit inactivated influenza vaccine. Points from the study as a whole: With each seasonal influenza vaccination, the authors suggested, few new T cells are recruited.

This clonotype has ten or more counts. Its antigen is undetermined. V lost 3 bases and J lost 1, with 9 bases in between. Germline assignment: CDR1 DFQATT and CDR2 SNEGSKA (reference sequence). The CDR3 length is 14 residues. TCRdb fed the RT-PCR reads into MiXCR, producing one record per CDR3 protein. The sample lists approximately 530,000 distinct CDR3 sequences; 13% were seen once. The starting material was PBMCs from blood, obtained 45 days after vaccination. The chain employs TRBV20-1 and TRBJ2-2, with a weak D call TRBD2 (6 bases). The sequence derives from a man aged 50-60 years who received an inactivated influenza vaccine. The CDR3 nucleotides are TGCAGTGCTAGCGCGGGGAAGAACACCGGGGAGCTGTTTTTT. Protein sequence: CSASAGKNTGELFF.